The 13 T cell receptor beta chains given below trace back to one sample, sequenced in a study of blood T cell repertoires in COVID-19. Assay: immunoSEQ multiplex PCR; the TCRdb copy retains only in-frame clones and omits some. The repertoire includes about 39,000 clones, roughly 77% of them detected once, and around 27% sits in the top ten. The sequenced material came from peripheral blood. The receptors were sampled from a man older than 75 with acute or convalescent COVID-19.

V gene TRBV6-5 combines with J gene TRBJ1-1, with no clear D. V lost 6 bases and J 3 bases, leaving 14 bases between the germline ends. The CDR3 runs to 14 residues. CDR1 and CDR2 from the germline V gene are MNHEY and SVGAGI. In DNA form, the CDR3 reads TGTGCCAGCAGCGCTCGGGGTAGGCACACTGAAGCTTTCTTT. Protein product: CASSARGRHTEAFF.

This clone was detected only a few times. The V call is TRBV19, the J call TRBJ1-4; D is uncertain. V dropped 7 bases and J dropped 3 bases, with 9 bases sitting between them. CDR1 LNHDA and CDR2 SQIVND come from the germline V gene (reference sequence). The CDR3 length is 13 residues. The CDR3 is CASKRAPNEKLFF. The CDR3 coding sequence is TGTGCCAGTAAGAGGGCACCTAATGAAAAACTGTTTTTT.

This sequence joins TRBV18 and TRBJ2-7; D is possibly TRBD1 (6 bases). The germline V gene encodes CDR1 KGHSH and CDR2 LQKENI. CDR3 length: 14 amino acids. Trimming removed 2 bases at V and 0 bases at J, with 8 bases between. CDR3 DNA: TGTGCCAGCTCACCATACAGGGACTCCTACGAGCAGTACTTC. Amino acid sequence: CASSPYRDSYEQYF.

This chain's CDR3 is CASSLGRAVDYGYTF. The CDR3 DNA is TGTGCCAGCAGCTTAGGCAGGGCCGTAGACTATGGCTACACCTTC. The rearrangement uses TRBV7-9 and TRBJ1-2, with D possibly matching TRBD1 (5 bases). CDR1 is SEHNR and CDR2 is FQNEAQ in the germline V gene (reference sequence). Trimming cost V 1 base and J 3 bases, with 12 bases left between them. This CDR3 is 15 amino acids long.

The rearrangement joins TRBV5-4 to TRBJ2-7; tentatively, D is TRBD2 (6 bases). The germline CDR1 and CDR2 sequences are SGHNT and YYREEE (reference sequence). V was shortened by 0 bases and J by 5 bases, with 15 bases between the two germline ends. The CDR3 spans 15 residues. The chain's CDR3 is CASSLDPGEQNEQYF. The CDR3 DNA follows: TGTGCCAGCAGCTTGGATCCGGGAGAGCAAAACGAGCAGTACTTC.

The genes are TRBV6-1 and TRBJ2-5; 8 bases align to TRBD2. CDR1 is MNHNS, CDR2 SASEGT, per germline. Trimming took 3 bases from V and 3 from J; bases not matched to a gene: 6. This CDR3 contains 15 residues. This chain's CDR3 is CASSDPAGAEETQYF. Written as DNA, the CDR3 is TGTGCCAGCAGTGACCCAGCGGGGGCAGAAGAGACCCAGTACTTC.

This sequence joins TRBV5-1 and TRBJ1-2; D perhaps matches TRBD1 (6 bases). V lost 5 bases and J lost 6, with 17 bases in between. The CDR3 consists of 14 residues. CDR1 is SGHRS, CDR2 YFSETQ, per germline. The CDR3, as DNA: TGCGCCAGCAGTCTACAGGGCCTTATTAATGGCTACACCTTC. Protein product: CASSLQGLINGYTF.

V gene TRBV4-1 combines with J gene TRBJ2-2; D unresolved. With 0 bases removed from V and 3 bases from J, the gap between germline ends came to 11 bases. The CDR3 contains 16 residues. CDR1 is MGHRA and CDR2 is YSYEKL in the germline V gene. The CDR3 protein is CASSQDTRRYTGELFF. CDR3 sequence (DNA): TGCGCCAGCAGCCAAGATACCCGGAGATACACCGGGGAGCTGTTTTTT.

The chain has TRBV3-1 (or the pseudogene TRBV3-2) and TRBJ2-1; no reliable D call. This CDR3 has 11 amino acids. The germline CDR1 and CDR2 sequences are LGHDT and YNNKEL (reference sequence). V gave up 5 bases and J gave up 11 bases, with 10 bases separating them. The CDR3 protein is CASSTGFQQFF. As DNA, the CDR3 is TGTGCCAGCAGCACCGGGTTTCAGCAGTTCTTC.

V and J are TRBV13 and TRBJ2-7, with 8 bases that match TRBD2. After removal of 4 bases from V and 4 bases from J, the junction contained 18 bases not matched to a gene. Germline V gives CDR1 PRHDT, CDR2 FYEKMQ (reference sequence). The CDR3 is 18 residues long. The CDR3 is CASSSTVRLAGGLYEQYF. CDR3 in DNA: TGTGCCAGCAGCTCGACCGTTAGGCTGGCGGGAGGTCTGTACGAGCAGTACTTC.

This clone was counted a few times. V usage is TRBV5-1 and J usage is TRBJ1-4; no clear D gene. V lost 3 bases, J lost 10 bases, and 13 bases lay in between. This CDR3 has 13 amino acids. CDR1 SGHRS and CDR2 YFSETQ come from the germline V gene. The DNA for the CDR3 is TGCGCCAGCAGCTCCACGACCCCAGGAAAACTGTTTTTT. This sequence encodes CASSSTTPGKLFF.

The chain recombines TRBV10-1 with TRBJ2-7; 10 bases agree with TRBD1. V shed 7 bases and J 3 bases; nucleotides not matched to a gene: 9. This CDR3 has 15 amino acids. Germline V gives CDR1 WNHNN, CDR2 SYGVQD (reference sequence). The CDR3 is CASTAPGQGYYEQYF. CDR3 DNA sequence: TGCGCCAGCACAGCCCCGGGACAGGGGTACTACGAGCAGTACTTC.

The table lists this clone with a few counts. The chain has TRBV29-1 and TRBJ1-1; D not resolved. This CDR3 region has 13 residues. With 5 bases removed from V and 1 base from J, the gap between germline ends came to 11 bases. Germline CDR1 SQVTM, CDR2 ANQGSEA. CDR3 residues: CSVSPSPNTEAFF. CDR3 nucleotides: TGCAGCGTTTCTCCTAGTCCGAACACTGAAGCTTTCTTT.